This TCR beta chain was recorded in a study of T cells in localized non-small cell lung cancer. General study results and limits: The study detected a median about 57 of the top 100 tumor clones in adjacent lung. There was higher T cell clonality in uninvolved adjacent lung than in tumor, and it was highest there. One tumor region alone was sequenced, and heterogeneity therefore remains possible.

The CDR3 contains 16 residues. After removal of 8 bases from V and 4 bases from J, the junction contained 12 bases not matched to a gene. Sequenced by immunoSEQ multiplex PCR; TCRdb stores in-frame clones only, minus some. Among tens of thousands of clones listed, around 86% were seen once. With respect to this clone: The target antigen is unknown.

The chain is built from TRBV23-1 and TRBJ2-1, with TRBD2 identical over 9 bases. TRBV23-1 is marked as an open reading frame, function uncertain. This receptor was identified in a female donor older than 55 with stage II squamous cell lung carcinoma. The sequencing used peripheral blood, collected before any cancer treatment. The DNA for the CDR3 is TGCGCCAGCGGCGAGAGTAGCGGGGGAGAATACAATGAGCAGTTCTTC. This encodes CASGESSGGEYNEQFF.